This is a list of T cell receptor beta chains from one sample in a study of beta chain features in type 1 diabetes. TCRdb's table, derived via immunoSEQ multiplex PCR, lists solely in-frame clones and lacks some. The sample holds fewer than 900,000 clones, roughly a sixth seen once. The sample was naive CD4+ T cells from blood. All receptors derive from a woman under 30 in good health. The CDR3 runs from the conserved cysteine through the conserved F or W. The D gene is left open where the match is weak. Clone size is stated in some rows and not others, as once, few, many or a class when expanded.

D: NA; length: 15; V: TRBV7-2; J: TRBJ1-2; size: NA; CDR3: CASSPVARWNYGYTF; DNA: TGTGCCAGCAGCCCCGTTGCTAGGTGGAACTATGGCTACACCTTC
D: TRBD1; length: 15; V: TRBV15; J: TRBJ2-3; size: few; CDR3: CATSIGQASTDTQYF; DNA: TGTGCCACCAGCATCGGACAGGCCTCGACAGATACGCAGTATTTT
D: NA; length: 14; V: TRBV18; J: TRBJ2-7; size: NA; CDR3: CASSMNTGSYEQYF; DNA: TGTGCCAGCTCTATGAATACGGGATCCTACGAGCAGTACTTC
D: TRBD2; length: 19; V: TRBV10-3; J: TRBJ2-1; size: NA; CDR3: CAPARGTSGRGSSYNEQFF; DNA: TGTGCCCCCGCCCGTGGGACTAGCGGGAGAGGGAGCTCCTACAATGAGCAGTTCTTC
D: NA; length: 14; V: TRBV18; J: TRBJ2-5; size: few; CDR3: CASSLRTGAETQYF; DNA: TGTGCCAGCTCACTACGGACGGGGGCGGAGACCCAGTACTTC
D: NA; length: 14; V: TRBV28; J: TRBJ1-5; size: NA; CDR3: CASSPGISNQPQHF; DNA: TGTGCCAGCAGTCCAGGGATAAGCAATCAGCCCCAGCATTTT
D: NA; length: 12; V: TRBV28; J: TRBJ2-7; size: NA; CDR3: CASKQGDYEQYF; DNA: TGTGCCAGTAAACAGGGTGACTACGAGCAGTACTTC
D: TRBD1; length: 11; V: TRBV7-9; J: TRBJ2-7; size: many; CDR3: CASGTGVEQYF; DNA: TGTGCCAGCGGTACAGGGGTCGAGCAGTACTTC
D: TRBD2; length: 17; V: TRBV9; J: TRBJ2-2; size: NA; CDR3: CASSVNRDERGLGELFF; DNA: TGTGCCAGCAGCGTAAATCGCGACGAGCGGGGTCTCGGGGAGCTGTTTTTT
D: NA; length: 17; V: TRBV28; J: TRBJ2-1; size: NA; CDR3: CASSFISRRPTYNEQFF; DNA: TGTGCCAGCAGTTTCATTTCCCGGAGACCTACCTACAATGAGCAGTTCTTC
D: NA; length: 11; V: TRBV5-6; J: TRBJ2-3; size: NA; CDR3: CASTQGDTQYF; DNA: TGTGCCAGCACCCAGGGTGATACGCAGTATTTT
D: NA; length: 16; V: TRBV4-2; J: TRBJ2-1; size: few; CDR3: CASSQDKAEWINEQFF; DNA: TGTGCCAGCAGCCAAGATAAGGCGGAGTGGATCAATGAGCAGTTCTTC
D: NA; length: 16; V: TRBV28; J: TRBJ2-1; size: NA; CDR3: CASSEKKTTPGYEQFF; DNA: TGTGCCAGCAGTGAAAAAAAAACTACTCCAGGGTATGAGCAGTTCTTC
D: NA; length: 13; V: TRBV19; J: TRBJ1-1; size: NA; CDR3: CATVDLSNTEAFF; DNA: TGTGCCACCGTGGACCTGTCGAACACTGAAGCTTTCTTT
D: NA; length: 13; V: TRBV19; J: TRBJ1-5; size: few; CDR3: CASSSEGDQPQHF; DNA: TGTGCCAGTAGTTCTGAGGGAGATCAGCCCCAGCATTTT
D: NA; length: 14; V: TRBV7-2; J: TRBJ2-7; size: few; CDR3: CASSPRNGMGEQYF; DNA: TGTGCCAGCAGCCCCCGGAACGGGATGGGAGAGCAGTACTTC
D: TRBD2; length: 13; V: TRBV7-3; J: TRBJ2-1; size: NA; CDR3: CASSETSRNEQFF; DNA: TGTGCCAGCAGCGAGACTAGCCGCAATGAGCAGTTCTTC
D: NA; length: 15; V: TRBV28; J: TRBJ2-1; size: few; CDR3: CASSDGGKSYNEQFF; DNA: TGTGCCAGCAGTGACGGCGGGAAGTCCTACAATGAGCAGTTCTTC
D: TRBD2; length: 15; V: TRBV28; J: TRBJ2-5; size: few; CDR3: CASSPAPTSEETQYF; DNA: TGTGCCAGCAGTCCCGCCCCCACTAGCGAAGAGACCCAGTACTTC
D: TRBD2; length: 14; V: TRBV15; J: TRBJ2-7; size: few; CDR3: CATSSKRERGEQYF; DNA: TGTGCCACCAGCTCCAAGCGGGAGAGGGGCGAGCAGTACTTC
D: NA; length: 13; V: TRBV9; J: TRBJ2-1; size: few; CDR3: CASSPGHLNEQFF; DNA: TGTGCCAGCAGCCCCGGCCACCTCAATGAGCAGTTCTTC
D: NA; length: 12; V: TRBV2; J: TRBJ1-4; size: many; CDR3: CAGRGADEKLFF; DNA: TGTGCCGGTCGGGGCGCCGACGAAAAACTGTTTTTT
D: TRBD1; length: 15; V: TRBV7-8; J: TRBJ2-3; size: NA; CDR3: CASSFRQGSTDTQYF; DNA: TGTGCCAGCAGCTTCCGACAGGGTAGCACAGATACGCAGTATTTT
D: TRBD1; length: 16; V: TRBV5-4; J: TRBJ2-1; size: few; CDR3: CASSTDRGVGFNEQFF; DNA: TGTGCCAGCAGCACTGACAGGGGGGTGGGCTTTAATGAGCAGTTCTTC
D: TRBD1; length: 14; V: TRBV6-6; J: TRBJ2-7; size: NA; CDR3: CASRVQGSSYEQYF; DNA: TGTGCCAGCAGGGTACAGGGGTCCTCCTACGAGCAGTACTTC
D: NA; length: 13; V: TRBV7-2; J: TRBJ2-2; size: few; CDR3: CASTPTLTGELFF; DNA: TGTGCCAGCACTCCCACTCTCACCGGGGAGCTGTTTTTT
D: NA; length: 15; V: TRBV7-9; J: TRBJ1-1; size: few; CDR3: CASSRIRREGTEAFF; DNA: TGTGCCAGCAGCCGCATCAGGCGGGAGGGCACTGAAGCTTTCTTT
D: TRBD1; length: 14; V: TRBV19; J: TRBJ1-1; size: NA; CDR3: CASSPQGESTEAFF; DNA: TGTGCCAGTAGTCCCCAGGGGGAGAGCACTGAAGCTTTCTTT
D: NA; length: 13; V: TRBV9; J: TRBJ1-1; size: NA; CDR3: CASSTGSNTEAFF; DNA: TGTGCCAGCTCTACTGGATCTAACACTGAAGCTTTCTTT
D: TRBD2; length: 16; V: TRBV4-2; J: TRBJ2-2; size: NA; CDR3: CASSQAAGGTGGELFF; DNA: TGTGCCAGCAGCCAAGCAGCGGGAGGAACGGGCGGGGAGCTGTTTTTT
D: NA; length: 14; V: TRBV6-1; J: TRBJ2-3; size: NA; CDR3: CASNPGHRTDTQYF; DNA: TGTGCCAGCAATCCGGGACACCGCACAGATACGCAGTATTTT
D: TRBD2; length: 13; V: TRBV7-2; J: TRBJ2-1; size: NA; CDR3: CASSFAGGDIRFF; DNA: TGTGCCAGCAGCTTTGCCGGGGGGGATATACGGTTCTTC
D: TRBD1; length: 16; V: TRBV7-2; J: TRBJ2-7; size: NA; CDR3: CASSISVKGQGTEQYF; DNA: TGTGCCAGCAGCATCTCGGTTAAGGGACAGGGGACCGAGCAGTACTTC
D: TRBD2; length: 13; V: TRBV28; J: TRBJ2-7; size: NA; CDR3: CASRGTSGYEQYF; DNA: TGTGCCAGCCGCGGGACTAGCGGCTACGAGCAGTACTTC
D: TRBD2; length: 16; V: TRBV5-1; J: TRBJ2-5; size: few; CDR3: CASSSGLAGLQETQYF; DNA: TGCGCCAGCAGTTCGGGACTAGCGGGACTTCAGGAGACCCAGTACTTC
D: NA; length: 15; V: TRBV6-6; J: TRBJ2-7; size: NA; CDR3: CASSYRAGRAYEQYF; DNA: TGTGCCAGCAGTTACAGGGCGGGACGTGCCTACGAGCAGTACTTC
D: NA; length: 14; V: TRBV25-1; J: TRBJ1-3; size: NA; CDR3: CASSEPRAGNTIYF; DNA: TGTGCCAGCAGTGAGCCCAGGGCTGGAAACACCATATATTTT
D: NA; length: 10; V: TRBV20-1; J: TRBJ2-1; size: few; CDR3: CSAKQAYDFF; DNA: TGCAGTGCTAAACAGGCTTACGACTTCTTC
D: NA; length: 14; V: TRBV5-1; J: TRBJ2-5; size: NA; CDR3: CASRLGERQETQYF; DNA: TGCGCCAGCAGGCTGGGGGAACGGCAAGAGACCCAGTACTTC
D: NA; length: 16; V: TRBV7-6; J: TRBJ2-3; size: NA; CDR3: CASSLRPRGNSDTQYF; DNA: TGTGCCAGCAGCTTACGGCCTAGGGGGAACTCAGATACGCAGTATTTT
D: TRBD1; length: 11; V: TRBV5-6; J: TRBJ2-1; size: few; CDR3: CASSRGLEQFF; DNA: TGTGCCAGCAGCAGGGGGCTTGAGCAGTTCTTC
D: NA; length: 14; V: TRBV5-5; J: TRBJ2-5; size: NA; CDR3: CASSMDSIQETQYF; DNA: TGTGCCAGCAGTATGGACTCAATCCAAGAGACCCAGTACTTC
D: NA; length: 14; V: TRBV5-1; J: TRBJ2-1; size: NA; CDR3: CASSLGQGNDEQFF; DNA: TGCGCCAGCAGCTTGGGCCAGGGGAACGATGAGCAGTTCTTC